A single sample is the source of the 2 T cell receptor beta chains below, sequenced in a study of cytomegalovirus exposure and HLA in healthy donors. PCR used 60 Vbeta primers and 13 Jbeta primers. The repertoire was sequenced with immunoSEQ multiplex PCR; TCRdb's copy has only in-frame clones and lacks some. The sample carries fewer than 180,000 clones, 50% to 75% recorded once. The sequenced material came from PBMCs. The receptor set was obtained from an older woman in good health and CMV-seropositive.

This clone was detected a few times. The rearrangement links TRBV2 to TRBJ1-5, with 7 bases fitting TRBD1. Germline V gives CDR1 SNHLY, CDR2 FYNNEI. This CDR3 is built from 13 residues. After removal of 4 bases from V and 7 bases from J, the junction contained 4 bases not matched to a gene. CDR3 protein: CASSGGQKQPQHF. DNA for the CDR3: TGTGCCAGCAGTGGGGGACAGAAGCAGCCCCAGCATTTT. Full variable domain (outside the CDR3, taken from reference TRBV2 and TRBJ1-5): EPEVTQTPSHQVTQMGQEVILRCVPISNHLYFYWYRQILGQKVEFLVSFYNNEISEKSEIFDDQFSVERPDGSNFTLKIRSTKLEDSAMYFCASSGGQKQPQHFGDGTRLSIL.

The DNA of the CDR3 is TGTGCCAGCAACCCGGGACTAGCGGGAGTATCCAATGAGCAGTTCTTC. Its protein is CASNPGLAGVSNEQFF. The J gene is TRBJ2-1, the V gene TRBV5-4, with 14 bases aligning to TRBD2. The V segment lost 6 bases and the J segment 6 bases; nucleotides outside the gene matches: 8. Germline V gene lookup returns CDR1 SGHNT and CDR2 YYREEE (reference sequence). The CDR3 contains 16 residues.